Given below is one TCR beta chain in context. What it recognizes is unknown. Use of 60 Vbeta and 13 Jbeta primers characterized the PCR. Assay used: immunoSEQ multiplex PCR; TCRdb lists only in-frame clones, some missing. Here the sample spans around 180,000 clones, more than 65% being singletons. The V gene end was trimmed by 1 base and the J gene end by 2 bases; junction bases not matched to a gene: 2. The CDR3 sequence is 15 residues long. Germline V gene data show CDR1 as SGDLS and CDR2 as YYNGEE. The data are from a study of cytomegalovirus exposure and HLA in healthy donors. Study-level findings and limits: A later analysis found common viral pathogens apparently linked to several of the most significant clusters.

Sample: PBMCs. The chain carries TRBV9 and TRBJ2-1; 8 nucleotides match TRBD2. The source of this sequence is a woman aged 30 to 39 in good health and CMV-seropositive. The CDR3 DNA reads as TGTGCCAGCAGCGTATCGGGACTAGCCTACAATGAGCAGTTCTTC. Amino acids: CASSVSGLAYNEQFF.